A few counts support the clone carrying this TCR beta chain. Authors' methods: Estimation of nucleated cell counts was performed using reference gene primer amplification. Assay used: immunoSEQ multiplex PCR; TCRdb lists only in-frame clones, some missing. The V and J calls and clone size were taken over from that table, and D and trimming were inferred from the DNA. The sample carries around 71,000 clones, around 85% recorded once. The sample comes from a study of blood T cell repertoires in COVID-19. On the study more broadly: Whether acute or convalescent, the COVID-19 samples came from the United States, Italy and Spain. Sources were T cells, B-cell-depleted T cells, or PBMCs; the material itself was cDNA or gDNA.

Trimming took 6 bases from V and 1 from J, leaving 11 bases between them. Germline V CDR1 and CDR2: LNHDA, SQIVND (reference sequence). This CDR3 is 14 amino acids long. The sequence was obtained from a man older than 75 with acute or convalescent COVID-19. Sequencing was performed on peripheral blood. This chain links TRBV19 with TRBJ2-3; maybe TRBD2 (6 bases). CDR3 in DNA: TGTGCCAGTAGACCGGAGGGCGGCACAGATACGCAGTATTTT. It specifies CASRPEGGTDTQYF.